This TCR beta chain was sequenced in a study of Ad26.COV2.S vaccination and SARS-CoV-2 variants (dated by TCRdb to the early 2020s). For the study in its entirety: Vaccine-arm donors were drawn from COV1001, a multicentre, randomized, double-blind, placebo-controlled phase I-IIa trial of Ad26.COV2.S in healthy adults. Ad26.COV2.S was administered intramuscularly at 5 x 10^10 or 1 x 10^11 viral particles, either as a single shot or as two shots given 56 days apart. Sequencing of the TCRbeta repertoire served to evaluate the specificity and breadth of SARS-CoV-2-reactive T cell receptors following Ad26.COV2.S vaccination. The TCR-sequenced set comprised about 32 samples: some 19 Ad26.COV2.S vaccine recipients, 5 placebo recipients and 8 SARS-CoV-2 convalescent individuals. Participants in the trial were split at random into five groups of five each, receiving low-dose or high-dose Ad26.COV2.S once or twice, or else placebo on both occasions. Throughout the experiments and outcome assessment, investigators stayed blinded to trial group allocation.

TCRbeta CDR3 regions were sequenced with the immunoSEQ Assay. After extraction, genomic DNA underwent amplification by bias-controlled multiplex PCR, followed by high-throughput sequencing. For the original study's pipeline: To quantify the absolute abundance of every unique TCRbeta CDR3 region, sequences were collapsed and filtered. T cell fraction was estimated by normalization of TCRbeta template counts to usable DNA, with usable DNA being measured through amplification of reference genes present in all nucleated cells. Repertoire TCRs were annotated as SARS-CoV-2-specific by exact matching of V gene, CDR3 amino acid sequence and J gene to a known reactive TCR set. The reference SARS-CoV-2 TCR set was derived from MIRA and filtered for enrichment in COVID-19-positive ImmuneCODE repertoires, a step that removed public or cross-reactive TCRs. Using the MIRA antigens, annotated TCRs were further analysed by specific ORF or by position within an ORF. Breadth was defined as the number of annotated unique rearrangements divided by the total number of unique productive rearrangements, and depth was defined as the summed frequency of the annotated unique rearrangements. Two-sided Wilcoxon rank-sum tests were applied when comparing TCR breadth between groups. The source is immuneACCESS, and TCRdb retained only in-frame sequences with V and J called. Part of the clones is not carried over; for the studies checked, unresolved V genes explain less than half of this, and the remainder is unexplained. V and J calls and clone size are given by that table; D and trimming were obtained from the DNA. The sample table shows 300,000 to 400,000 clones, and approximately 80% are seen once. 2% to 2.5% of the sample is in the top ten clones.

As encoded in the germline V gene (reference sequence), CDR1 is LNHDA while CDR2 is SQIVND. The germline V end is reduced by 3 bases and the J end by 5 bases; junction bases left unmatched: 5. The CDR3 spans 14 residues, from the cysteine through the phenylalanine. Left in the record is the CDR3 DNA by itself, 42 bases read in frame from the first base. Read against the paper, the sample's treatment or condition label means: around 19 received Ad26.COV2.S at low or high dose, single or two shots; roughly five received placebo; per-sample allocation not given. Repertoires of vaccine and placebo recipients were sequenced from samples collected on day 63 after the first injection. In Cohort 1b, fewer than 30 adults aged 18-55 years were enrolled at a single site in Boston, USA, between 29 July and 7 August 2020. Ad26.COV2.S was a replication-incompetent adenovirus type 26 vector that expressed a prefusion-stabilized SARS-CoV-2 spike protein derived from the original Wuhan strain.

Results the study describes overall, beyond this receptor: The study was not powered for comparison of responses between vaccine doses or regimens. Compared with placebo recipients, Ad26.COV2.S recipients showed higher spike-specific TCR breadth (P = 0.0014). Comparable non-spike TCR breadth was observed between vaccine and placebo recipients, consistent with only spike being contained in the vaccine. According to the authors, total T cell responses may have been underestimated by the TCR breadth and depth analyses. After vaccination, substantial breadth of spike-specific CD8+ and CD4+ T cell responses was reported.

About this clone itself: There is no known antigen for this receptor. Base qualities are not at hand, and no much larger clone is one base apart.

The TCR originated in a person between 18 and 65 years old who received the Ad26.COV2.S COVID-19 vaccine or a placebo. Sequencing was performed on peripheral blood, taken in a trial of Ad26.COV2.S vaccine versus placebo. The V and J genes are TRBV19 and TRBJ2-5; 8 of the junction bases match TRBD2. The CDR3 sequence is CASSMRGAEETQYF. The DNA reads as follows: TGTGCCAGTAGTATGCGGGGGGCGGAGGAGACCCAGTACTTC.